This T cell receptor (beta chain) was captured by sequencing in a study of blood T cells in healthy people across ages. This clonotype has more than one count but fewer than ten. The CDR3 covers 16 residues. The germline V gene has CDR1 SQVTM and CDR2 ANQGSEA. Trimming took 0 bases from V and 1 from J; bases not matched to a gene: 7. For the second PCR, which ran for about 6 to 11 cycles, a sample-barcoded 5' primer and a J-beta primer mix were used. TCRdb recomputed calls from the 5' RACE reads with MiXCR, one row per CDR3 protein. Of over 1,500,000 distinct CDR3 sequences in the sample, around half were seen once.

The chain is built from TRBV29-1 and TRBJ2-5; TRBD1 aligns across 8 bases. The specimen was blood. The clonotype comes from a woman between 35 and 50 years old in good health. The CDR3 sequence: CSVEDRGPSFQETQYF. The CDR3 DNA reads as TGCAGCGTTGAAGACAGGGGGCCGTCCTTCCAAGAGACCCAGTACTTC.